This entry lists 32 T cell receptor beta chains sequenced from one sample in a study of blood T cell repertoires in COVID-19. The repertoire was sequenced with immunoSEQ multiplex PCR; TCRdb's copy has only in-frame clones and lacks some. Here the sample spans about 73,000 clones, around four fifths being singletons. The sample was peripheral blood. These receptor sequences come from a man aged 50-60 years with active COVID-19.

The chain uses TRBV19 and TRBJ1-5; 8 bases agree with TRBD1. The CDR3 extends over 15 amino acids. Germline V gene data show CDR1 as LNHDA and CDR2 as SQIVND (reference sequence). V was clipped by 5 bases and J by 1 base; unmatched bases: 4. In nucleotides, the CDR3 is TGTGCCAGTAGTCGTGACAGGGGAAGCAATCAGCCCCAGCATTTT. Residues: CASSRDRGSNQPQHF.

This chain joins TRBV6-6 and TRBJ1-5, with D perhaps TRBD1 (6 bases). The germline CDR1 and CDR2 sequences are MNHNY and SVGAGI (reference sequence). The V and J ends lost 7 bases and 6 bases respectively, with 19 bases between them. The CDR3 runs to 15 residues. The CDR3 reads CASNPGTQFGQPQHF. The CDR3 DNA is TGTGCCAGCAACCCCGGGACACAGTTTGGTCAGCCCCAGCATTTT.

The rearrangement uses TRBV30 and TRBJ2-1; TRBD1 aligns across 9 bases. J lost 4 bases, V lost 2 bases, and 9 bases had no gene match. The CDR3 is 16 residues long. Germline assignment: CDR1 GTSNPN and CDR2 SVGIG (reference sequence). The CDR3 DNA follows: TGTGCCTGGAGTTCTCCTGACAGGGGGTCTTACAATGAGCAGTTCTTC. Protein: CAWSSPDRGSYNEQFF.

The chain couples TRBV4-2 to TRBJ1-5, with 7 bases fitting TRBD1. The junction had 7 bases not matched to a gene; V was cut back by 2 bases and J by 0 bases. Germline V gives CDR1 LGHNA, CDR2 YNFKEQ. The CDR3 consists of 17 residues. CDR3 protein: CASSQRAGGDSNQPQHF. The CDR3 DNA sequence: TGTGCCAGCAGCCAAAGGGCAGGGGGTGATAGCAATCAGCCCCAGCATTTT.

This clone was seen a few times. The gene calls are TRBV6-5 and TRBJ1-2, with 7 positions matching TRBD1. The CDR3 covers 13 residues. Germline loops: CDR1 MNHEY, CDR2 SVGAGI. V dropped 5 bases and J dropped 2; count of bases not matched to a gene: 2. The CDR3 here is CASSRQGNYGYTF. In nucleotides, the CDR3 is TGTGCCAGCAGTCGACAGGGAAACTATGGCTACACCTTC.

The chain's CDR3 is CASSESGGARQYF. The DNA of the CDR3 is TGCGCCAGCAGTGAGTCGGGAGGGGCACGACAGTACTTC. The chain has TRBV10-1 and TRBJ2-7, with TRBD2 matching over 7 bases. The CDR3 runs 13 residues. With V trimmed by 0 bases and J by 10 bases, 6 bases remained unmatched. The germline gives CDR1 WNHNN, CDR2 SYGVQD (reference sequence).

The chain employs TRBV9 and TRBJ2-1; D is unclear. The CDR3 extends over 12 amino acids. The V end lost 0 bases, the J end lost 9 bases, and 7 bases lay between the germline ends. Germline assignment: CDR1 SGDLS and CDR2 YYNGEE. The CDR3 DNA reads TGTGCCAGCAGCGTAGAACAGACTGAGCAGTTCTTC. Translated: CASSVEQTEQFF.

The V call is TRBV4-2, the J call TRBJ2-7; D gene ambiguous. Germline V CDR1 and CDR2: LGHNA, YNFKEQ. V was shortened by 2 bases and J by 5 bases, with 7 bases between the two germline ends. CDR3 size: 12 residues. In DNA form, the CDR3 reads TGTGCCAGCAGCCAACCAGGCCACGAGCAGTACTTC. Its protein is CASSQPGHEQYF.

V and J are TRBV4-3 and TRBJ2-6; a possible D gene is TRBD2 (7 bases). Germline lookup yields CDR1 LGHNA and CDR2 YSLEER. V was shortened by 6 bases and J by 3 bases, with 15 bases between the two germline ends. This CDR3 region has 16 residues. The CDR3 sequence: CASREGGGRGANVLTF. The CDR3 region has the DNA TGCGCCAGCAGAGAGGGGGGGGGACGTGGGGCCAACGTCCTGACTTTC.

The chain recombines TRBV3-1 (or the pseudogene TRBV3-2) with TRBJ2-1; 12 bases agree with TRBD2. CDR3 length equals 15 residues. V trimming: 4 bases; J trimming: 4 bases; junction bases outside the gene matches: 2. Germline CDR1 and CDR2: LGHDT and YNNKEL (reference sequence). In DNA, the CDR3 is TGTGCCAGCAGCCGGACTAGCGGGATATACAATGAGCAGTTCTTC. Amino acid sequence: CASSRTSGIYNEQFF.

The chain employs TRBV4-2 and TRBJ1-4; a possible D gene is TRBD1 (6 bases). The germline V gene encodes CDR1 LGHNA and CDR2 YNFKEQ. The V end was cut by 3 bases, the J end by 3 bases, with 11 bases between. This CDR3 spans 15 amino acids. The DNA of the CDR3 is TGTGCCAGCAGCCAGGGGGCTTCACCTAATGAAAAACTGTTTTTT. This gives the protein CASSQGASPNEKLFF.

This clone was seen only once. The chain is built from TRBV7-8 and TRBJ1-3; 7 nucleotides match TRBD1. This CDR3 is 15 amino acids long. V shed 5 bases and J 4 bases; nucleotides not matched to a gene: 8. CDR1 SGHVS and CDR2 FQNEAQ come from the germline V gene. The CDR3: CASSVQTGRGNTIYF. CDR3 in DNA: TGTGCCAGCAGCGTACAGACAGGGAGAGGAAACACCATATATTTT.

The chain employs TRBV18 and TRBJ1-1, with TRBD1 as a possible D gene (6 bases). From germline, CDR1 is KGHSH and CDR2 LQKENI. The V end lost 4 bases, the J end lost 7 bases, and 19 bases lay between the germline ends. The CDR3 spans 15 residues. The CDR3 DNA sequence: TGTGCCAGCTCACTCAGCGCGGAAGACAGGAGTGAAGCTTTCTTT. Its translation: CASSLSAEDRSEAFF.

V gene TRBV19 combines with J gene TRBJ1-2; possible D gene TRBD1, 6 bases. In germline, CDR1 is LNHDA, CDR2 SQIVND (reference sequence). V was clipped by 5 bases and J by 8 bases, with 12 bases between them. CDR3 length equals 12 residues. CDR3 nucleotide sequence: TGTGCCAGTAGTGAGGGGGATTGGGGCTACACCTTC. This gives the protein CASSEGDWGYTF.

This chain joins TRBV3-1 (or the pseudogene TRBV3-2) and TRBJ1-1; D remains ambiguous. This CDR3 is built from 15 residues. Looked up from germline, CDR1 is LGHDT and CDR2 is YNNKEL (reference sequence). Deletions cut 4 bases from V and 0 bases from J, with 12 bases between. CDR3 nucleotide sequence: TGTGCCAGCAGCCCCCGGTGGTCCATGAACACTGAAGCTTTCTTT. Encoded protein: CASSPRWSMNTEAFF.

The chain uses TRBV7-2 and TRBJ2-3, with 9 nucleotides matching TRBD2. Germline V gene data show CDR1 as SGHTA and CDR2 as FQGNSA. The CDR3 extends over 15 amino acids. J was trimmed by 5 bases and V by 0 bases; bases with no gene match: 3. CDR3 region: CASSLALAGVDTQYF. As DNA, the CDR3 is TGTGCCAGCAGCTTAGCGTTAGCGGGAGTAGATACGCAGTATTTT.

The rearrangement links TRBV7-9 to TRBJ2-1, with 9 positions matching TRBD1. V lost 5 bases, J lost 7 bases, and 9 bases stayed unmatched. The CDR3 is 15 amino acids. Germline V gene lookup returns CDR1 SEHNR and CDR2 FQNEAQ (reference sequence). CDR3 sequence (DNA): TGTGCCAGCAGCATCCGCCGGGACAGGGAGAATGAGCAGTTCTTC. Translating it yields CASSIRRDRENEQFF.

The V and J genes are TRBV7-2 and TRBJ2-7; 7 bases align to TRBD2. In germline, CDR1 is SGHTA, CDR2 FQGNSA. The CDR3 is made up of 14 amino acids. The junction had 6 bases not matched to a gene; V was cut back by 4 bases and J by 3 bases. CDR3 in amino acids: CASSSSGGGYEQYF. CDR3 bases: TGTGCCAGCAGCTCGTCTGGGGGGGGCTACGAGCAGTACTTC.

The V gene is TRBV2, the J gene TRBJ2-1; TRBD2 matches at 10 bases. CDR1 is SNHLY, CDR2 FYNNEI, per germline. Unmatched junction bases numbered 9, after V lost 8 bases and J lost 5 bases. The CDR3 length is 15 residues. CDR3 amino acids: CASLPFLAGDNEQFF. Written as DNA, the CDR3 is TGTGCCAGCTTACCTTTTCTAGCGGGGGACAATGAGCAGTTCTTC.

The rearrangement links TRBV28 to TRBJ1-6; maybe TRBD1 (6 bases). Trimming removed 6 bases from V and 5 bases from J, with 17 bases in between. Per germline, CDR1 MDHEN and CDR2 SYDVKM. The CDR3 loop spans 16 amino acids. CDR3 DNA sequence: TGTGCCAGCAGGCCTAGGGGCAGGGGCAATAATTCACCCCTCCACTTT. It is translated as CASRPRGRGNNSPLHF.

The rearrangement joins TRBV9 to TRBJ2-7; D perhaps matches TRBD1 (6 bases). V was shortened by 4 bases and J by 1 base, with 12 bases between the two germline ends. Germline CDR1 and CDR2: SGDLS and YYNGEE. There are 14 residues in the CDR3. CDR3 region: CASSIHGQSYEQYF. In DNA form, the CDR3 reads TGTGCCAGCAGCATCCATGGACAGTCCTACGAGCAGTACTTC.

The rearrangement links TRBV6-5 to TRBJ1-6, with 9 bases matching TRBD1. There are 15 residues in the CDR3. Trimming at V came to 7 bases and at J to 7 bases, leaving 8 bases not matched to a gene. Looked up from germline, CDR1 is MNHEY and CDR2 is SVGAGI. In DNA, the CDR3 is TGTGCCAGCAAACGACCGGGACAGGGAAATTCACCCCTCCACTTT. This codes for CASKRPGQGNSPLHF.

This clone has only one observation. Here the CDR3 DNA reads TGTGCCAGCAACCCATGGGCCTATGGCTACACCTTC. This translates into CASNPWAYGYTF. The chain couples TRBV21-1 to TRBJ1-2; the D call of TRBD1 is as the table states it, not checked on the DNA. TRBV21-1 is given as a pseudogene. CDR3 length equals 12 residues.

This chain joins TRBV28 and TRBJ1-2; tentatively, D is TRBD1 (5 bases). The V gene lost 3 bases and the J gene lost 4 bases, with 12 bases spanning the gap. CDR3 length: 14 amino acids. Germline CDR1 and CDR2: MDHEN and SYDVKM. The CDR3 loop is CASSFHRGSYGYTF. The CDR3 DNA reads TGTGCCAGCAGTTTCCACCGGGGGAGCTATGGCTACACCTTC.

The chain employs TRBV5-1 and TRBJ2-7, with 7 bases fitting TRBD1. The germline V gene has CDR1 SGHRS and CDR2 YFSETQ. The CDR3 is 17 residues long. With V trimmed by 4 bases and J by 4 bases, 17 bases remained unmatched. DNA for the CDR3: TGCGCCAGCAGCGCTGGATCGGGACAGTTGGGACGATACGAGCAGTACTTC. Translated: CASSAGSGQLGRYEQYF. Supplemented by reference TRBV5-1 and TRBJ2-7, the full variable domain reads KAGVTQTPRYLIKTRGQQVTLSCSPISGHRSVSWYQQTPGQGLQFLFEYFSETQRNKGNFPGRFSGRQFSNSRSEMNVSTLELGDSALYLCASSAGSGQLGRYEQYFGPGTRLTVT.

CDR3 nucleotide sequence: TGTGCCAGCAGCCCTGTCAGGTCCTCCTACGAGCAGTACTTC. The encoded protein is CASSPVRSSYEQYF. The chain couples TRBV3-1 (or the pseudogene TRBV3-2) to TRBJ2-7; D call uncertain. Trimming took off 4 bases at V and 0 bases at J, with 10 bases between the two ends. Germline V gene lookup returns CDR1 LGHDT and CDR2 YNNKEL (reference sequence). This CDR3 has 14 amino acids.

In DNA, the CDR3 is TGTGCCAGCAGTGATCAGGATCAGCCCCAGCATTTT. Translating gives CASSDQDQPQHF. The V and J genes are TRBV2 and TRBJ1-5; unclear D gene. The CDR3 extends over 12 amino acids. The V gene's germline CDR1 is SNHLY and CDR2 FYNNEI. With 3 bases removed from V and 5 bases from J, the gap between germline ends came to 5 bases. The full variable domain, rest sourced from reference TRBV2 and TRBJ1-5, is EPEVTQTPSHQVTQMGQEVILRCVPISNHLYFYWYRQILGQKVEFLVSFYNNEISEKSEIFDDQFSVERPDGSNFTLKIRSTKLEDSAMYFCASSDQDQPQHFGDGTRLSIL.

V usage is TRBV19 and J usage is TRBJ2-5; 12 bases agree with TRBD2. CDR3 length equals 17 residues. Germline-derived CDR1 and CDR2 are LNHDA and SQIVND (reference sequence). The V and J ends lost 5 bases and 2 bases, in that order; junction bases with no gene match: 9. CDR3 amino acids: CASSPGLAGTTQETQYF. The CDR3 DNA follows: TGTGCCAGTAGTCCCGGACTAGCGGGGACAACGCAAGAGACCCAGTACTTC.

V gene TRBV5-1 combines with J gene TRBJ1-4, with a tentative D call TRBD1 (6 bases). The CDR3 extends over 16 amino acids. Trimming took 6 bases from V and 5 from J, leaving 20 bases between them. Per germline, CDR1 SGHRS and CDR2 YFSETQ. CDR3 coding DNA: TGCGCCAGCAACTTAGAATCGGGACACCGAAATGAAAAACTGTTTTTT. Protein: CASNLESGHRNEKLFF.

The chain uses TRBV24-1 and TRBJ2-7; D is perhaps TRBD1 (6 bases). Germline V gives CDR1 KGHDR, CDR2 SFDVKD. The germline V and J ends were trimmed by 4 bases and 1 base, with 13 bases remaining between them. This CDR3 comprises 15 residues. The CDR3 is CATSDPGQTSYEQYF. For the CDR3, the DNA is TGTGCCACCAGTGACCCCGGACAGACTTCCTACGAGCAGTACTTC.

This sequence joins TRBV10-1 and TRBJ1-2; D remains unclear. Trimming pared 2 bases from V and 4 bases from J, leaving 14 bases between. Germline CDR1 and CDR2: WNHNN and SYGVQD (reference sequence). CDR3 length equals 15 residues. For the CDR3, the DNA is TGCGCCAGCAGTGAGCCCACGTCGGTGGTCTATGGCTACACCTTC. This gives the protein CASSEPTSVVYGYTF.

This chain uses TRBV7-9 with TRBJ2-7; 7 nucleotides agree with TRBD1. The germline CDR1 and CDR2 sequences are SEHNR and FQNEAQ (reference sequence). The CDR3 has 15 residues. The trim removed 5 bases at V and 1 base at J, leaving 8 bases unmatched. DNA for the CDR3: TGTGCCAGCAGCCTGGTCGGGACAGCATCCTACGAGCAGTACTTC. It is translated as CASSLVGTASYEQYF.